The present TCR beta chain was sequenced within a study of PD-L1 blockade in urothelial cancer. In the study overall: The year 2014 saw patients start atezolizumab, 1,200 mg intravenously every 3 weeks. Median T cell yield from blood was approximately 150,000.

Germline values: CDR1 KGHSH, CDR2 LQKENI. Trimming took off 2 bases at V and 10 bases at J, with 8 bases between the two ends. The length of the CDR3 is 11 residues. Profiling relied on immunoSEQ multiplex PCR, and the TCRdb table lists in-frame clones only, not all of them. The sample shows more than 75,000 clones, 84% of them seen only once. The time point: pretreatment peripheral blood. This receptor was obtained from a man in his sixties with urothelial cancer. The V and J genes are TRBV18 and TRBJ1-2; D unresolved. This specimen consisted of PBMCs, obtained around atezolizumab (anti-PD-L1) treatment. The CDR3 here is CASSPYADYTF. In DNA form, the CDR3 reads TGTGCCAGCTCACCATATGCAGACTACACCTTC.